The 17 T cell receptor beta chains below all came from one sample that was sequenced in a study of technical replicates of blood from a handful of donors. Clones were sequenced by immunoSEQ multiplex PCR, and TCRdb holds only the in-frame ones, with some missing. This sample has around 70,000 clones, with around 93% found just once. Material: T cells isolated from PBMCs. These receptor sequences come from a human donor in good health.

This rearrangement joins TRBV29-1 to TRBJ2-7, with 7 positions matching TRBD1. V was clipped by 3 bases and J by 3 bases; unmatched bases: 11. Germline V gene data show CDR1 as SQVTM and CDR2 as ANQGSEA. The CDR3 runs 15 residues. In nucleotides, the CDR3 is TGCAGCGTTGAGGGACAACAACAGGGGAACTACGAGCAGTACTTC. Its protein product is CSVEGQQQGNYEQYF.

The V and J genes are TRBV7-6 and TRBJ2-1, with D maybe TRBD2 (6 bases). CDR3 length: 15 residues. CDR1 is SGHVS, CDR2 FNYEAQ, per germline. The germline V and J ends were trimmed by 5 bases and 7 bases, with 18 bases remaining between them. CDR3 region: CASSATSTSWNEQFF. CDR3 sequence (DNA): TGTGCCAGCAGCGCGACTAGTACCTCTTGGAATGAGCAGTTCTTC.

This clone was seen only once. This chain joins TRBV14 and TRBJ1-3, with TRBD1 matching 9 bases. The V segment lost 5 bases and the J segment 5 bases; nucleotides outside the gene matches: 7. From germline, CDR1 is SGHDN and CDR2 FVKESK. This CDR3 has 15 residues. CDR3 nucleotides: TGTGCCAGCAGCATGCGGACAGGGGATCGAAACACCATATATTTT. Its translation: CASSMRTGDRNTIYF.

The genes are TRBV11-2 and TRBJ2-5; D unresolved. The ends were cut back, 1 base at V and 5 bases at J, with 11 bases in the middle. Germline CDR1 is SGHAT and CDR2 is FQNNGV. The CDR3 totals 14 residues. The CDR3 nucleotides read TGTGCCAGCAGCTTAGCTCCCTCACGGGAGACCCAGTACTTC. Amino acids: CASSLAPSRETQYF.

The chain carries TRBV28 and TRBJ1-1; D ambiguous. V was shortened by 6 bases and J by 0 bases, with 8 bases between the two germline ends. Germline V gene data show CDR1 as MDHEN and CDR2 as SYDVKM. The CDR3 consists of 13 residues. The CDR3 is CASRFLLNTEAFF. CDR3 DNA sequence: TGTGCCAGCAGATTTCTATTGAACACTGAAGCTTTCTTT.

The chain uses TRBV27 and TRBJ2-7, with unresolved D. The CDR3 covers 11 residues. V gave up 4 bases and J gave up 3 bases, with 4 bases separating them. Germline V gives CDR1 MNHEY, CDR2 SMNVEV (reference sequence). The CDR3 protein is CASSSNYEQYF. Here the CDR3 DNA reads TGTGCCAGCAGTTCCAACTACGAGCAGTACTTC.

The chain has TRBV2 and TRBJ2-6; TRBD1 is a possible D gene (6 bases). Trimming took 3 bases from V and 1 from J, leaving 10 bases between them. Germline V gene data show CDR1 as SNHLY and CDR2 as FYNNEI. The CDR3 is made up of 16 amino acids. CDR3 residues: CASSEGAESGANVLTF. CDR3 in DNA: TGTGCCAGCAGTGAGGGGGCAGAATCTGGGGCCAACGTCCTGACTTTC. The entire variable domain, with the rest obtained from reference TRBV2 and TRBJ2-6, is as follows: EPEVTQTPSHQVTQMGQEVILRCVPISNHLYFYWYRQILGQKVEFLVSFYNNEISEKSEIFDDQFSVERPDGSNFTLKIRSTKLEDSAMYFCASSEGAESGANVLTFGAGSRLTVL.

The chain recombines TRBV10-3 with TRBJ2-7, with TRBD1 matching 7 bases. The CDR3 runs 19 residues. V was pared by 0 bases and J by 1 base, with 15 bases of the junction left unmatched. Looked up from germline, CDR1 is ENHRY and CDR2 is SYGVKD. CDR3 residues: CAISESPQGKGGWSYEQYF. CDR3 DNA sequence: TGTGCCATCAGTGAGTCTCCACAGGGGAAGGGTGGATGGTCCTACGAGCAGTACTTC.

This chain connects TRBV6-5 to TRBJ2-1, with unresolved D. Germline lookup yields CDR1 MNHEY and CDR2 SVGAGI. V lost 4 bases to trimming and J lost 10 bases, with 8 bases between them. The CDR3 extends over 11 amino acids. The CDR3 DNA sequence: TGTGCCAGCAGTTCGACTGGCGAGCAGTTCTTC. Translation: CASSSTGEQFF.

This clone was detected once. This chain connects TRBV6-1 to TRBJ1-5; 11 bases agree with TRBD1. This CDR3 comprises 15 residues. Unmatched junction bases numbered 11, after V lost 9 bases and J lost 7 bases. The germline CDR1 and CDR2 sequences are MNHNS and SASEGT. The CDR3 spells CASDGQGASRQPQHF. The CDR3 nucleotides are TGTGCCAGTGATGGACAGGGGGCGTCGAGGCAGCCCCAGCATTTT.

The gene calls are TRBV28 and TRBJ1-2, with D unclear. This CDR3 has 15 amino acids. Germline-derived CDR1 and CDR2 are MDHEN and SYDVKM. The V and J ends lost 8 bases and 4 bases respectively, with 20 bases between them. CDR3 nucleotide sequence: TGTGCCAGCCTCTTTCAGGAGGGAGGATTCTATGGCTACACCTTC. It is translated as CASLFQEGGFYGYTF.

The chain links TRBV4-2 to TRBJ2-7; TRBD1 aligns across 11 bases. Per germline, CDR1 LGHNA and CDR2 YNFKEQ. Trimming removed 0 bases from V and 6 bases from J; junction bases left unmatched: 10. The CDR3 loop spans 17 amino acids. The CDR3 here is CASSQDARTGGRVEQYF. CDR3 DNA sequence: TGTGCCAGCAGCCAAGACGCTCGGACAGGGGGCCGGGTCGAGCAGTACTTC.

The chain combines TRBV30 with TRBJ1-2; 10 bases map to TRBD1. Germline lookup yields CDR1 GTSNPN and CDR2 SVGIG (reference sequence). V dropped 4 bases and J dropped 4; count of bases not matched to a gene: 6. The CDR3 is 14 amino acids. The CDR3 sequence is CAWIGTGAGYGYTF. The CDR3 DNA reads as TGTGCCTGGATTGGGACAGGGGCCGGCTATGGCTACACCTTC. Full variable domain (remainder filled in from reference TRBV30 and TRBJ1-2): SQTIHQWPATLVQPVGSPLSLECTVEGTSNPNLYWYRQAAGRGLQLLFYSVGIGQISSEVPQNLSASRPQDRQFILSSKKLLLSDSGFYLCAWIGTGAGYGYTFGSGTRLTVV.

This chain joins TRBV9 and TRBJ2-1, with 12 positions matching TRBD2. Germline V gives CDR1 SGDLS, CDR2 YYNGEE. J gave up 0 bases and V 2 bases, and 6 bases lay outside the gene matches. The CDR3 is 18 residues long. The CDR3 loop is CASSVGLAGGVSYNEQFF. DNA of the CDR3: TGTGCCAGCAGCGTCGGTCTAGCGGGGGGGGTCTCCTACAATGAGCAGTTCTTC.

The chain links TRBV4-1 to TRBJ1-1, with no clear D. The V and J ends lost 6 bases and 4 bases respectively, with 9 bases between them. Germline V gene lookup returns CDR1 MGHRA and CDR2 YSYEKL. The length of the CDR3 is 12 residues. CDR3 loop: CASSPGGTEAFF. CDR3 DNA sequence: TGCGCCAGCAGTCCCGGAGGCACTGAAGCTTTCTTT.

The chain couples TRBV5-1 to TRBJ2-7, with TRBD1 matching 7 bases. From germline, CDR1 is SGHRS and CDR2 YFSETQ. This CDR3 has 15 amino acids. Trimming at V came to 0 bases and at J to 0 bases, leaving 3 bases not matched to a gene. The CDR3 sequence is CASSLVTGTSYEQYF. In DNA, the CDR3 is TGCGCCAGCAGCTTGGTGACAGGGACCTCCTACGAGCAGTACTTC.

The chain employs TRBV10-2 and TRBJ2-5, with a tentative D call TRBD1 (6 bases). The DNA end is a closer match to TRBJ2-7, so the J assignment may be wrong. The CDR3 is 13 amino acids. Germline V gives CDR1 WSHSY, CDR2 SAAADI. DNA for the CDR3: TGCGCCAGCAGCCGACAGGATACCTACGAGCAGTACTTC. Its protein is CASSRQDTYEQYF.